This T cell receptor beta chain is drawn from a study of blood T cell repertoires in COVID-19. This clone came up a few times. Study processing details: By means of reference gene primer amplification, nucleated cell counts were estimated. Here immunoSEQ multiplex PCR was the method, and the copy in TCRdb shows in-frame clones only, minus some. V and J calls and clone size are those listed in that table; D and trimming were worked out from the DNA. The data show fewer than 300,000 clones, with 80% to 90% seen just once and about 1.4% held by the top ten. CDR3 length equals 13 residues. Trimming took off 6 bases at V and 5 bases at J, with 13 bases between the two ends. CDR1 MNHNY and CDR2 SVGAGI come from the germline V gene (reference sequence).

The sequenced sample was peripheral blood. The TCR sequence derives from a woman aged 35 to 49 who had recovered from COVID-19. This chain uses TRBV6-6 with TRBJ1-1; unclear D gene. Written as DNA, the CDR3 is TGTGCCAGCAGCCACATTCCCAGGACTGAAGCTTTCTTT. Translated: CASSHIPRTEAFF.